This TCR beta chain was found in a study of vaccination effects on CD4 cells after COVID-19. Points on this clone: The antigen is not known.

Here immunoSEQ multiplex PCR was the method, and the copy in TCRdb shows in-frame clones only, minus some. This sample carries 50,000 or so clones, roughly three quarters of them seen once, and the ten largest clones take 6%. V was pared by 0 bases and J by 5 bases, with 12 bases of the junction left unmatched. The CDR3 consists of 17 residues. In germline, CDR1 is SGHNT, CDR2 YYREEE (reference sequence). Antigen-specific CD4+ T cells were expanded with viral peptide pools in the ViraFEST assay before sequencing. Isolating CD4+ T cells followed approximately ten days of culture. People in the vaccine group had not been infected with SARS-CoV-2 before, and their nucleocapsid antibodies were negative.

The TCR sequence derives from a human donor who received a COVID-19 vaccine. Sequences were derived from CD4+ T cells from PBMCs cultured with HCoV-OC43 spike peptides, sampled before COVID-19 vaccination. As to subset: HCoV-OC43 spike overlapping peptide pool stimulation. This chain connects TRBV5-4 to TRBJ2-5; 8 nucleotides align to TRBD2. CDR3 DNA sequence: TGTGCCAGCAGCTTGGAGGTCCCAACGGGGGGGCCGGAGACCCAGTACTTC. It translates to CASSLEVPTGGPETQYF.